These 12 T cell receptor beta chains were all obtained from the same sample, sequenced in a study of blood T cells in healthy people across ages. Alongside a J-beta primer mix, a sample-barcoded 5' primer served in a second PCR lasting about 7 to 12 cycles. TCRdb independently ran MiXCR on the 5' RACE reads; one entry per CDR3 protein. The sample lists under 700,000 distinct CDR3 sequences, around 24% occurring once. The sample also formed part of further work on T cells of mothers and their children.

Sequenced: blood. The receptors originated from a boy between 10 and 17 years old in good health.

With regard to this clonotype: An end of the junction does not agree with germline; a read error may underlie this. The chain carries TRBV28 and TRBJ2-7; tentatively, D is TRBD1 or TRBD2 (5 bases each). The CDR3 is 13 residues long. Germline V gene lookup returns CDR1 MDHEN and CDR2 SYDVKM. CDR3 in DNA: TGTGCCGGCAGTTTAGGGGTCACGGGGGAGCAGTACTTC. Its translation: CAGSLGVTGEQYF.

A few counts support this clonotype. This CDR3 is CSAPRTNEQFF. The CDR3 region has the DNA TGCAGTGCCCCGCGGACCAATGAGCAGTTCTTC. V and J are TRBV20-1 and TRBJ2-1; D remains unclear. This CDR3 is built from 11 residues. The V end was cut by 6 bases, the J end by 6 bases, with 9 bases between. Germline CDR1 reads DFQATT; CDR2 reads SNEGSKA (reference sequence).

The rearrangement uses TRBV15 and TRBJ2-5, with D perhaps matching TRBD1 (6 bases). The length of the CDR3 is 15 residues. The germline V gene encodes CDR1 LNHNV and CDR2 YYDKDF (reference sequence). Trimming pared 0 bases from V and 1 base from J, leaving 9 bases between. The DNA for the CDR3 is TGTGCCACCAGCAGAGATCAGGGGCTCCAAGAGACCCAGTACTTC. Translated, it gives CATSRDQGLQETQYF.

Concerning this clonotype: Its ends do not fully match the called genes, so a read error is possible. This chain connects TRBV20-1 to TRBJ2-7; 7 bases align to TRBD1. The J call may be mistaken, given a closer DNA end match to TRBJ2-1. Germline V CDR1 and CDR2: DFQATT, SNEGSKA (reference sequence). This CDR3 has 14 residues. For the CDR3, the DNA is TGCAGCGCTAGAGAGATCCAGGGGGATGGTGAGCAGTTCTTC. It specifies CSAREIQGDGEQFF.

The chain joins TRBV20-1 to TRBJ1-6, with D perhaps TRBD1 (5 bases). CDR1 and CDR2 from the germline V gene are DFQATT and SNEGSKA (reference sequence). This CDR3 comprises 15 residues. The V end lost 3 bases, the J end lost 10 bases, and 19 bases lay between the germline ends. CDR3 loop: CSASKGLPNGSPLHF. CDR3 nucleotide sequence: TGCAGTGCTAGCAAGGGGCTTCCTAATGGATCACCCCTCCACTTT.

This clonotype was observed many times. V is TRBV12-3 or TRBV12-4 and J is TRBJ2-5; a weak D match, TRBD1 (5 bases). V lost 0 bases and J lost 2, with 10 bases in between. The CDR3 totals 15 residues. The DNA for the CDR3 is TGTGCCAGCAGTTTAGCGGTGGCAGGGCAAGAGACCCAGTACTTC. Translated, it gives CASSLAVAGQETQYF.

This clonotype was seen a few times. The chain carries TRBV6-2 or TRBV6-3 and TRBJ2-7; 9 positions agree with TRBD1. With V trimmed by 6 bases and J by 5 bases, 11 bases remained unmatched. The CDR3 has 15 amino acids. The germline CDR1 and CDR2 sequences are MNHEY and SVGEGT. This CDR3 reads CASRPPGTGTHEQYF. In nucleotides, the CDR3 is TGTGCCAGCAGACCTCCCGGGACAGGGACCCACGAGCAGTACTTC.

The chain is built from TRBV20-1 and TRBJ1-1; D might be TRBD1 (5 bases). Germline V CDR1 and CDR2: DFQATT, SNEGSKA (reference sequence). The CDR3 contains 13 residues. The germline V and J ends were trimmed by 5 bases and 0 bases, with 10 bases remaining between them. CDR3 nucleotides: TGCAGTGCTGGAGGACACCTGAACACTGAAGCTTTCTTT. It yields the protein CSAGGHLNTEAFF.

This clonotype was recorded a few times. This sequence joins TRBV2 and TRBJ2-5; 7 positions match TRBD1. The better agreement between TRBJ2-7 and the DNA end casts doubt on the J call. The germline gives CDR1 SNHLY, CDR2 FYNNEI. There are 14 residues in the CDR3. CDR3 protein: CASSVTGSSYEQYF. The CDR3 coding sequence is TGTGCCAGCAGTGTGACAGGGTCGTCCTACGAGCAGTACTTC.

The rearrangement uses TRBV12-3 or TRBV12-4 and TRBJ2-1, with D tentatively TRBD2 (6 bases). Gene TRBJ2-7 matches the end of the DNA better, so the J call may be wrong. The CDR3 length is 15 residues. CDR3 sequence: CASSLRRETAYEQYF. For the CDR3, the DNA is TGTGCCAGCAGTTTGAGGAGGGAAACTGCCTACGAGCAGTACTTC.

This clonotype showed up just a few times. The chain recombines TRBV5-1 with TRBJ2-5; 7 bases map to TRBD2. The DNA end is more similar to TRBJ2-1, so the J call may be wrong. Germline assignment: CDR1 SGHRS and CDR2 YFSETQ. This CDR3 region has 14 residues. The CDR3 sequence: CASSLSGIVNEQFF. DNA for the CDR3: TGCGCCAGCAGCTTGAGCGGGATAGTCAATGAGCAGTTCTTC.

The chain joins TRBV4-1 to TRBJ2-2, with TRBD1 identical over 9 bases. The CDR3 sequence is 21 residues long. With V trimmed by 2 bases and J by 5 bases, 21 bases remained unmatched. Per the germline V gene, CDR1 is MGHRA and CDR2 is YSYEKL. This chain's CDR3 is CASSQNRDRAVVVAGTGELFF. The DNA for the CDR3 is TGCGCCAGCAGCCAAAACCGGGACAGGGCAGTGGTTGTCGCAGGTACCGGGGAGCTGTTTTTT.